This T cell receptor (beta chain) emerged from a study of OX40 agonist ivuxolimab in advanced cancers. Findings and caveats of the study: Clonal expansion by week 6 occurred in CD4+ and CD8+ blood T cells (at 0.1 to 3.0 mg/kg).

Of note for this clone: Its antigen is still unknown.

Data came from immunoSEQ multiplex PCR; TCRdb stores just in-frame clones and leaves some out. The sample has about 40,000 clones; roughly nine tenths are singletons. CDR3 length equals 13 residues. The J segment lost 0 bases and the V segment lost 4 bases, leaving 3 bases of the junction unmatched. The germline gives CDR1 SQVTM, CDR2 ANQGSEA. This chain joins TRBV29-1 and TRBJ2-7; 7 nucleotides match TRBD1. Sample: CD4+ or CD8+ T cells sorted from blood, taken in a trial of the OX40 agonist ivuxolimab. The TCR comes from an adult with an advanced solid tumor such as melanoma, head and neck, liver or kidney cancer. The CDR3 coding sequence is TGCAGCGTTGCGGGACAGAGCTCCTACGAGCAGTACTTC. Encoded protein: CSVAGQSSYEQYF.